This T cell receptor (beta chain) was profiled in a study of blood T cell repertoires in COVID-19. Study summary: Collection of acute and convalescent COVID-19 samples took place in the United States, Italy and Spain.

Some clones are missing from TCRdb's copy, which holds only in-frame ones; the method was immunoSEQ multiplex PCR. Of 70,000 to 90,000 clones detected, 88% appear once; the ten largest clones hold over 35%. This CDR3 is 16 amino acids long. V lost 0 bases and J lost 9, with 18 bases in between. From germline, CDR1 is SGHVS and CDR2 FNYEAQ. The TCR sequence derives from a human donor in a cohort sampled during active COVID-19. This chain joins TRBV7-6 and TRBJ2-1, with D possibly TRBD2 on 6 matching bases. Sequencing was done on a sample of peripheral blood. The DNA of the CDR3 is TGTGCCAGCAGCTTAGCGGTCGGAGGGGCCGGCGGTGAGCAGTTCTTC. It specifies CASSLAVGGAGGEQFF. Full variable domain (outside the CDR3, taken from reference TRBV7-6 and TRBJ2-1): GAGVSQSPRYKVTKRGQDVALRCDPISGHVSLYWYRQALGQGPEFLTYFNYEAQQDKSGLPNDRFSAERPEGSISTLTIQRTEQRDSAMYRCASSLAVGGAGGEQFFGPGTRLTVL.